The T cell receptor (beta chain) under discussion was sequenced for a study of T cell repertoires in aging, cancer and after chemotherapy. Study details: Donors were grouped into six age bands spanning 30 or younger through 70 or older.

Study conclusions and caveats: Rebound thymic output was suggested by rising median generation probability during chemotherapy in each cancer cohort. Age-matched healthy donors had significantly more diverse, less clonal blood TCR repertoires than untreated cancer patients. In healthy donors, age-related TCR diversity loss mainly reflected lost richness.

TRB rearrangements spanning V, D and J were amplified using mixed TRB-A/B primers. TCRdb analysed the multiplex PCR reads with MiXCR anew, one entry per CDR3 protein. The sample records 15,000 to 20,000 distinct CDR3 sequences, roughly 35% being singletons. Germline V lookup: CDR1 SGDLS, CDR2 YYNGEE. J lost 4 bases, V lost 5 bases, and 21 bases had no gene match. This CDR3 spans 22 amino acids. TCR beta rearrangements were amplified from peripheral blood genomic DNA. About this clonotype: Its antigen is unknown.

V gene TRBV9 combines with J gene TRBJ2-6; 13 bases align to TRBD2. The sequence derives from a human donor with a solid tumor. The source material was blood. The CDR3 reads CASSPEVEGLAGILGGANVLTF. The CDR3 DNA reads as TGTGCCAGCAGTCCAGAAGTAGAGGGACTAGCGGGGATATTGGGGGGGGCCAACGTCCTGACTTTC.